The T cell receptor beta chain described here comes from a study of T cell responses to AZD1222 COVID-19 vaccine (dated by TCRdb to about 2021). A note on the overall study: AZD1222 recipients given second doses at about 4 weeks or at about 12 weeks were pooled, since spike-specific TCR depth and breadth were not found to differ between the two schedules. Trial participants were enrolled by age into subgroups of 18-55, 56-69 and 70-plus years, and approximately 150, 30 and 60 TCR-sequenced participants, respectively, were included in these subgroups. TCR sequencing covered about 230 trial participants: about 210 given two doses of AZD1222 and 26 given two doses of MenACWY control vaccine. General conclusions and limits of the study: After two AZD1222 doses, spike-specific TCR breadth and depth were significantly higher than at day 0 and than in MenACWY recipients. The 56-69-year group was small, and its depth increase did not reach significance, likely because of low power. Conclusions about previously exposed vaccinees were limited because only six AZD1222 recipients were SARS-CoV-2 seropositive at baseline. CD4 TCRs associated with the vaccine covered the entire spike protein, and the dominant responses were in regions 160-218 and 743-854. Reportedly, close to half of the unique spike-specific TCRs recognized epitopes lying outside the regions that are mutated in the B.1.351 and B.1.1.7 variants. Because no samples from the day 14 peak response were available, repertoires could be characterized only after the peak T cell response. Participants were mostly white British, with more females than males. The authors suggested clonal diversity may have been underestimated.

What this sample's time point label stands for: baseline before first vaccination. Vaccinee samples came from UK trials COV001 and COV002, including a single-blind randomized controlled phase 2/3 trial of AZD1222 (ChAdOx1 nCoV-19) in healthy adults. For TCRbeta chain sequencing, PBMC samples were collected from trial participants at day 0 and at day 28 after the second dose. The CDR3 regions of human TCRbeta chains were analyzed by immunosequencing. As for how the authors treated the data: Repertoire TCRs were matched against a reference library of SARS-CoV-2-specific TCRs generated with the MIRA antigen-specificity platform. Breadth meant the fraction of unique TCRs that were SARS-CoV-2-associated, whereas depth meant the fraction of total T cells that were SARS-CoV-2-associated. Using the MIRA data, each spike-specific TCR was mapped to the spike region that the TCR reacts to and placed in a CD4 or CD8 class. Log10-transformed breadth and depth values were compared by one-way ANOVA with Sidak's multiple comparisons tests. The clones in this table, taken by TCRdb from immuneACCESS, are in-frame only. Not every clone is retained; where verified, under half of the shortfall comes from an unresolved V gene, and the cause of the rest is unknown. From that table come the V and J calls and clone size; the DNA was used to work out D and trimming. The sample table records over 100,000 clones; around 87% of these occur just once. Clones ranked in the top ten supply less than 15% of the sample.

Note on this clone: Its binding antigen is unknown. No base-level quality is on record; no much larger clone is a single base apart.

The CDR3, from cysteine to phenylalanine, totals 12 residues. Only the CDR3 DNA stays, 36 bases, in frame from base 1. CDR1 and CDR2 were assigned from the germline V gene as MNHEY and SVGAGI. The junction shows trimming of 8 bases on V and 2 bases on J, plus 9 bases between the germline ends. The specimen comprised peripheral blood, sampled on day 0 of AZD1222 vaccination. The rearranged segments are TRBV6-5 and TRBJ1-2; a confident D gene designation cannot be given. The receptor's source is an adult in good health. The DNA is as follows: TGTGCCAGCCGCGTGGACAACTATGGCTACACCTTC. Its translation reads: CASRVDNYGYTF.